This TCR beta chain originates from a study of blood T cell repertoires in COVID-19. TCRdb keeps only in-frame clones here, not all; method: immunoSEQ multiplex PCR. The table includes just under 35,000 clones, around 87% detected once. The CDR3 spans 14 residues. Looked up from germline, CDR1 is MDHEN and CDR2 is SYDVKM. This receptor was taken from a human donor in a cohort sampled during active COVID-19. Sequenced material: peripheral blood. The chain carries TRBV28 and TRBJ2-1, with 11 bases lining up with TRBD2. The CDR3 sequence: CATRRLAGFNEQFF. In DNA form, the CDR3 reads TGTGCTACACGTAGACTAGCGGGGTTCAATGAGCAGTTCTTC.